Listed here are 11 T cell receptor beta chains from one sample, sequenced in a study of cytomegalovirus exposure and HLA in healthy donors. The PCR was carried out with 60 Vbeta primers and 13 Jbeta primers. The protocol was immunoSEQ multiplex PCR, while the TCRdb copy is restricted to in-frame clones and leaves out a portion. The data contain some 170,000 clones, about 80% of them seen just once; the ten biggest clones take up around a tenth. Sequencing input: PBMCs. Source of these receptors: a man aged 18 to 29 in good health and CMV-seropositive.

V is TRBV7-9 and J is TRBJ1-1; 8 bases map to TRBD1. This CDR3 is built from 15 residues. From germline, CDR1 is SEHNR and CDR2 FQNEAQ (reference sequence). V was pared by 5 bases and J by 0 bases, with 5 bases of the junction left unmatched. The CDR3 DNA sequence: TGTGCCAGCAGCCAAGGACAGGGAATGAACACTGAAGCTTTCTTT. This gives the protein CASSQGQGMNTEAFF. Drawing the rest from reference TRBV7-9 and TRBJ1-1, the complete variable domain is DTGVSQNPRHKITKRGQNVTFRCDPISEHNRLYWYRQTLGQGPEFLTYFQNEAQLEKSRLLSDRFSAERPKGSFSTLEIQRTEQGDSAMYLCASSQGQGMNTEAFFGQGTRLTVV.

This clone came up a few times. CDR3 DNA sequence: TGTGCCAGCAGCCCGGGGGGGGGCGGGGAGCTGTTTTTT. Translating it yields CASSPGGGGELFF. The chain combines TRBV28 with TRBJ2-2; TRBD2 matches 8 bases. The length of the CDR3 is 13 residues. J gave up 7 bases and V 6 bases, and 4 bases lay outside the gene matches. Germline V lookup: CDR1 MDHEN, CDR2 SYDVKM.

This rearrangement joins TRBV9 to TRBJ1-2; 9 bases align to TRBD1. Trimming cost V 3 bases and J 8 bases; bases outside gene matches: 5. This CDR3 has 13 residues. CDR1 is SGDLS, CDR2 YYNGEE, per germline. The CDR3 DNA follows: TGTGCCAGCAGCGGGGGACAGGGCGGCGGCTACACCTTC. Its translation: CASSGGQGGGYTF. Complete variable domain (other parts from reference TRBV9 and TRBJ1-2): DSGVTQTPKHLITATGQRVTLRCSPRSGDLSVYWYQQSLDQGLQFLIQYYNGEERAKGNILERFSAQQFPDLHSELNLSSLELGDSALYFCASSGGQGGGYTFGSGTRLTVV.

The chain has TRBV7-9 and TRBJ2-5; perhaps TRBD1 as D (5 bases). Trimming stripped 1 base from V and 0 bases from J, with 6 bases between. Germline lookup yields CDR1 SEHNR and CDR2 FQNEAQ (reference sequence). The CDR3 extends over 14 amino acids. CDR3 nucleotide sequence: TGTGCCAGCAGCTTAGGGGGCTACCAAGAGACCCAGTACTTC. This sequence encodes CASSLGGYQETQYF.

The chain's CDR3 is CASSEQAGYNEQFF. The CDR3 DNA follows: TGTGCCAGCAGCGAGCAAGCAGGGTACAATGAGCAGTTCTTC. The chain joins TRBV7-8 to TRBJ2-1, with D possibly TRBD1 on 5 matching bases. V was pared by 5 bases and J by 4 bases, with 12 bases between. This CDR3 has 14 amino acids. Germline V gene data show CDR1 as SGHVS and CDR2 as FQNEAQ.

The chain recombines TRBV18 with TRBJ2-7; 13 positions agree with TRBD2. The germline CDR1 and CDR2 sequences are KGHSH and LQKENI. Trimming at V came to 5 bases and at J to 3 bases, leaving 10 bases not matched to a gene. There are 17 residues in the CDR3. The CDR3, as DNA: TGTGCCAGCTCAACATGGACTAGCGGGAGTTTGTACTACGAGCAGTACTTC. Translating it yields CASSTWTSGSLYYEQYF.

This chain joins TRBV4-1 and TRBJ2-1, with D possibly TRBD2 on 7 matching bases. V lost 8 bases, J lost 8 bases, and 22 bases lay in between. Per the germline V gene, CDR1 is MGHRA and CDR2 is YSYEKL. The CDR3 is 15 residues long. The CDR3 coding sequence is TGCGCCAGCCGAGAAAATAGTGGGGGGGCCTATGAGCAGTTCTTC. Its protein product is CASRENSGGAYEQFF.

This clone appeared once. The chain links TRBV5-4 to TRBJ2-2, with TRBD2 identical over 7 bases. The germline V gene encodes CDR1 SGHNT and CDR2 YYREEE (reference sequence). The CDR3 runs 15 residues. V dropped 2 bases and J dropped 3; count of bases not matched to a gene: 4. The DNA for the CDR3 is TGTGCCAGCAGCTTAGAGGGAGGGGACACCGGGGAGCTGTTTTTT. The encoded protein is CASSLEGGDTGELFF.

The CDR3, as DNA: TGTGCCAGCAGCTTAGATACAGCAACTAATGAAAAACTGTTTTTT. The encoded protein is CASSLDTATNEKLFF. The rearrangement uses TRBV7-9 and TRBJ1-4; D uncertain. The CDR3 length is 15 residues. V was trimmed by 1 base and J by 0 bases, leaving 6 bases between them. Germline loops: CDR1 SEHNR, CDR2 FQNEAQ (reference sequence).

This chain uses TRBV5-6 with TRBJ2-2, with 10 positions matching TRBD2. CDR1 is SGHDT, CDR2 YYEEEE, per germline. V lost 7 bases to trimming and J lost 5 bases; unmatched junction nucleotides: 8. The CDR3 runs to 15 residues. The CDR3 loop is CASLAGALRTGELFF. CDR3 sequence (DNA): TGTGCCAGCCTAGCGGGAGCCCTGAGAACCGGGGAGCTGTTTTTT. Full variable domain (outside the CDR3, taken from reference TRBV5-6 and TRBJ2-2): DAGVTQSPTHLIKTRGQQVTLRCSPKSGHDTVSWYQQALGQGPQFIFQYYEEEERQRGNFPDRFSGHQFPNYSSELNVNALLLGDSALYLCASLAGALRTGELFFGEGSRLTVL.

This clone came up once. The chain combines TRBV5-1 with TRBJ2-5; a weak D match, TRBD1 (8 bases). CDR1 is SGHRS and CDR2 is YFSETQ in the germline V gene. This CDR3 contains 15 residues. Trimming removed 1 base at V and 9 bases at J, with 19 bases between. CDR3 sequence (DNA): TGCGCCAGCAGCTTGACAGGGGGGGGGCTGGAGGCCCAGTACTTC. It specifies CASSLTGGGLEAQYF.